A selection of T cell receptor beta chains follows, all from one sample in a study of CD8+CD57+ T cells in acquired aplastic anemia. A single record per CDR3 protein comes from TCRdb applying MiXCR to the reads. Altogether approximately 200,000 distinct CDR3 sequences are present, less than 70% being singletons, with the ten largest covering around a sixth. What was sequenced was sorted CD4+, CD8+, or CD8+CD57+ T cells (not recorded which) from PBMCs. These TCRs come from a human donor in good health, serving as a control. Both conserved end residues are part of each CDR3. The D gene is left open where the match is weak. Size tells how often a clone was seen (once, few, many) or the class of an expanded clone, and some rows leave it out.

d_gene	j_gene	v_gene	abundance	CDR3aa	CDR3nt
TRBD2	TRBJ2-5	TRBV2	few	CASSGAGGSQETQYF	TGTGCCAGCAGTGGGGCGGGGGGGAGTCAAGAGACCCAGTACTTC
.	TRBJ1-6	TRBV19	.	CASSIGPGSPLHF	TGTGCCAGTAGTATTGGCCCCGGGTCACCCCTCCACTTT
.	TRBJ2-3	TRBV15	.	CATSRDDTQYF	TGTGCCACCAGCAGAGATGATACGCAGTATTTT
TRBD2	TRBJ2-5	TRBV7-2	.	CASSPTGTSGETQYF	TGTGCCAGCAGCCCGACAGGGACTAGCGGAGAGACCCAGTACTTC
.	TRBJ1-6	TRBV11-1	.	CASSLTVINSPLHF	TGTGCCAGCAGCTTAACCGTTATCAATTCACCCCTCCACTTT
.	TRBJ1-2	TRBV19	few	CASTKGLYGYTF	TGTGCCAGTACGAAGGGGCTCTATGGCTACACCTTC
.	TRBJ1-5	TRBV7-9	.	CASSLGVGGSNQPQHF	TGTGCCAGCAGCTTAGGGGTTGGGGGCAGCAATCAGCCCCAGCATTTT
TRBD2	TRBJ2-1	TRBV29-1	.	CSGGLAGWNEQFF	TGCAGCGGTGGACTAGCGGGATGGAATGAGCAGTTCTTC
TRBD2	TRBJ2-3	TRBV20-1	.	CSAGLGGGLTDTQYF	TGCAGTGCTGGCTTAGGCGGGGGACTCACAGATACGCAGTATTTT
TRBD1	TRBJ1-5	TRBV10-2	.	CASNAGTGSNQPQHF	TGCGCCAGCAACGCCGGGACAGGGAGCAATCAGCCCCAGCATTTT
TRBD2	TRBJ2-7	TRBV7-6	.	CASSLGVLAGGEEQYF	TGTGCCAGCAGCTTAGGGGTATTAGCGGGGGGTGAGGAGCAGTACTTC
TRBD1	TRBJ1-1	TRBV5-6	many	CASSLETGRSTKLNTEAFF	TGTGCCAGCAGCTTGGAGACAGGGCGCTCAACTAAATTGAACACTGAAGCTTTCTTT
.	TRBJ1-6	TRBV5-1	few	CASSFDTSSYNSPLHF	TGCGCCAGCAGCTTCGACACGAGCTCCTATAATTCACCCCTCCACTTT
.	TRBJ2-2	TRBV24-1	.	CATSDFRVHGELFF	TGTGCCACCAGTGATTTCAGGGTCCACGGGGAGCTGTTTTTT
.	TRBJ1-2	TRBV18	few	CASSPPGDGGYTF	TGTGCCAGCTCACCACCGGGGGATGGGGGCTACACCTTC
TRBD2	TRBJ2-7	TRBV25-1	once	CASSEYGTSEREQYF	TGTGCCAGCAGTGAATACGGGACTAGCGAGAGGGAGCAGTACTTC
.	TRBJ2-1	TRBV7-9	.	CASGQGSVNEQFF	TGTGCCAGTGGGCAGGGGTCGGTCAATGAGCAGTTCTTC
TRBD1	TRBJ1-1	TRBV7-3	.	CASSLPGTGVLLNTEAFF	TGTGCCAGCAGCCTTCCCGGGACAGGGGTGCTATTGAACACTGAAGCTTTCTTT
.	TRBJ2-5	TRBV7-8	.	CASSLEGLQETQYF	TGTGCCAGCAGCTTAGAGGGACTTCAAGAGACCCAGTACTTC
.	TRBJ1-2	TRBV5-1	many	CASSFPGDGYTF	TGCGCCAGCAGCTTCCCAGGGGATGGCTACACCTTC
TRBD1	TRBJ2-7	TRBV20-1	many	CSAPGQGHYEQYF	TGCAGTGCCCCCGGACAGGGTCACTACGAGCAGTACTTC
.	TRBJ2-7	TRBV24-1	many	CATSDQDSYEQYF	TGTGCCACCAGTGATCAGGATTCCTACGAGCAGTACTTC
.	TRBJ2-7	TRBV5-1	many	CASSSGGGQQVYEQYF	TGCGCCAGCAGCTCTGGCGGGGGCCAGCAAGTCTACGAGCAGTACTTC
.	TRBJ2-5	TRBV9	once	CASSVGGALETQYF	TGTGCCAGCAGCGTAGGGGGGGCCTTGGAGACCCAGTACTTC
TRBD2	TRBJ2-3	TRBV5-1	.	CASSHSGGAMDTQYF	TGCGCCAGCAGCCATAGCGGGGGGGCGATGGATACGCAGTATTTT
.	TRBJ2-7	TRBV20-1	.	CSARGGQYEQYF	TGCAGTGCTAGAGGGGGTCAGTACGAGCAGTACTTC
.	TRBJ1-1	TRBV10-3	many	CAISSNRENTEAFF	TGTGCCATCAGTTCTAACAGGGAGAACACTGAAGCTTTCTTT
.	TRBJ2-5	TRBV10-3	few	CAISESGGLQETQYF	TGTGCCATCAGTGAGTCGGGGGGACTGCAAGAGACCCAGTACTTC